This T cell receptor beta chain was identified in a study of response to subunit inactivated influenza vaccine. Study results and caveats: The authors suggested that every seasonal influenza vaccination recruits few new T cells.

TCRdb reanalysed the RT-PCR reads using MiXCR and keeps one entry per CDR3 protein. The table has about 500,000 distinct CDR3 sequences, about 17% seen once. The V and J ends lost 2 bases and 9 bases, in that order; junction bases with no gene match: 6. CDR1 and CDR2 from the germline V gene are DFQATT and SNEGSKA (reference sequence). This CDR3 comprises 13 residues. On this clonotype: The antigen is undetermined.

The V call is TRBV20-1, the J call TRBJ2-1, with TRBD1 identical over 8 bases. The sequences come from CD4+ T cells sorted from PBMCs, collected roughly 24 months after vaccination. The clonotype comes from a man between 50 and 75 years old who received an inactivated influenza vaccine. This chain's CDR3 is CSARYRGVGEQFF. The CDR3 DNA reads as TGCAGTGCTAGATACAGGGGGGTTGGTGAGCAGTTCTTC.